The 17 T cell receptor beta chains listed next were all sequenced from one sample in a study of OX40 agonist ivuxolimab in advanced cancers. TCRdb's table, derived via immunoSEQ multiplex PCR, lists solely in-frame clones and lacks some. The repertoire has roughly 35,000 clones, roughly nine tenths of them found once; the top ten carry roughly 2.3%. The material sequenced was CD4+ or CD8+ T cells sorted from blood, taken in a trial of the OX40 agonist ivuxolimab. The receptors shown here come from an adult with an advanced solid tumor such as melanoma, head and neck, liver or kidney cancer.

The chain has TRBV6-5 and TRBJ2-1; the D call may be TRBD1 or TRBD2 (5 bases each). The V gene's germline CDR1 is MNHEY and CDR2 SVGAGI. This CDR3 has 14 amino acids. V lost 2 bases, J lost 3 bases, and 8 bases lay in between. The CDR3 loop reads CASSYGGNYNEQFF. In nucleotides, the CDR3 is TGTGCCAGCAGTTACGGGGGAAACTACAATGAGCAGTTCTTC.

V is TRBV19 and J is TRBJ2-7; no definite D call. Germline V gives CDR1 LNHDA, CDR2 SQIVND (reference sequence). The CDR3 extends over 11 amino acids. The V gene lost 10 bases and the J gene lost 3 bases, with 10 bases spanning the gap. CDR3 protein: CATEANYEQYF. CDR3 DNA: TGTGCCACCGAGGCAAACTACGAGCAGTACTTC.

CDR3 DNA: TGTGCCAGCAGTTACCGGGGGGGTAGTTACGAGCAGTACTTC. Encoded protein: CASSYRGGSYEQYF. The rearrangement joins TRBV6-5 to TRBJ2-5, with 8 bases fitting TRBD2. The J call is uncertain, as TRBJ2-7 better fits the DNA end. Germline V gives CDR1 MNHEY, CDR2 SVGAGI. This CDR3 contains 14 residues.

This clone is a singleton in its sample. V is TRBV10-3 and J is TRBJ1-5, with D possibly being TRBD1 (5 bases). Trimming left V 11 bases short and J 4 bases short, with 15 bases between. The CDR3 covers 13 residues. CDR1 and CDR2 from the germline V gene are ENHRY and SYGVKD. The CDR3 bases are TGTGCCGCCCGGGACCGGGTAAATCAGCCCCAGCATTTT. Its protein is CAARDRVNQPQHF.

The chain couples TRBV7-6 to TRBJ2-1; 10 bases are a match to TRBD2. Germline assignment: CDR1 SGHVS and CDR2 FNYEAQ. V shed 5 bases and J 5 bases; nucleotides not matched to a gene: 12. CDR3 size: 17 residues. In DNA, the CDR3 is TGTGCCAGCAGCCGCTGGGTTAGCGGGGGGCGGAACAATGAGCAGTTCTTC. Protein sequence: CASSRWVSGGRNNEQFF. Looking up the rest from reference TRBV7-6 and TRBJ2-1 gives the full variable domain: GAGVSQSPRYKVTKRGQDVALRCDPISGHVSLYWYRQALGQGPEFLTYFNYEAQQDKSGLPNDRFSAERPEGSISTLTIQRTEQRDSAMYRCASSRWVSGGRNNEQFFGPGTRLTVL.

This clone was seen just once. This chain joins TRBV7-9 and TRBJ2-7; TRBD1 aligns across 7 bases. CDR1 SEHNR and CDR2 FQNEAQ come from the germline V gene (reference sequence). CDR3 length: 19 amino acids. Trimming cost V 3 bases and J 2 bases; bases outside gene matches: 19. CDR3 in amino acids: CASSFPRAGGQVPPYEQYF. The CDR3 DNA sequence: TGTGCCAGCAGCTTCCCTAGGGCGGGTGGACAGGTTCCCCCCTACGAGCAGTACTTC.

This clone was counted once. The genes are TRBV19 and TRBJ2-1; 7 nucleotides agree with TRBD1. The length of the CDR3 is 15 residues. Trimming at V came to 6 bases and at J to 0 bases, leaving 5 bases not matched to a gene. The germline V gene has CDR1 LNHDA and CDR2 SQIVND (reference sequence). This CDR3 reads CASRSRGSSYNEQFF. The CDR3 DNA reads as TGTGCCAGTAGATCCAGGGGGAGCTCCTACAATGAGCAGTTCTTC.

The CDR3 protein is CSVELRSSYNEQFF. The CDR3 bases are TGCAGCGTTGAACTCAGAAGCTCCTACAATGAGCAGTTCTTC. This rearrangement joins TRBV29-1 to TRBJ2-1, with no clear D. CDR1 is SQVTM and CDR2 is ANQGSEA in the germline V gene. V lost 2 bases to trimming and J lost 0 bases, with 8 bases between them. This CDR3 comprises 14 residues.

This clone was recorded only once. The V call is TRBV27, the J call TRBJ2-4; D gene unclear. The germline V gene has CDR1 MNHEY and CDR2 SMNVEV (reference sequence). Between the trimmed V and J ends, which lost 2 bases and 6 bases, there was a span of 14 bases. The CDR3 covers 15 residues. The CDR3 nucleotides are TGTGCCAGCAGTTTAACGGGCAGGAGCTCAAACATTCAGTACTTC. Amino acid sequence: CASSLTGRSSNIQYF.

The chain recombines TRBV19 with TRBJ1-4; unclear D gene. The length of the CDR3 is 14 residues. V was pared by 1 base and J by 3 bases, with 6 bases between. The V gene's germline CDR1 is LNHDA and CDR2 SQIVND (reference sequence). This CDR3 is CASSIGGANEKLFF. The CDR3 DNA sequence: TGTGCCAGTAGTATAGGTGGGGCTAATGAAAAACTGTTTTTT.

The chain has TRBV18 and TRBJ2-2, with D maybe TRBD2 (5 bases). V lost 6 bases to trimming and J lost 6 bases, with 14 bases between them. CDR3 size: 14 residues. CDR1 is KGHSH, CDR2 LQKENI, per germline. The CDR3 bases are TGTGCCAGCTCCGGGGTCAATCCTCCCGGGGAGCTGTTTTTT. Translation: CASSGVNPPGELFF.

The chain employs TRBV11-3 and TRBJ1-1; 8 bases agree with TRBD1. Germline-derived CDR1 and CDR2 are SGHNT and YENEEA. The CDR3 length is 16 residues. V was clipped by 1 base and J by 1 base; unmatched bases: 5. CDR3 nucleotides: TGTGCCAGCAGCTTAGTCCCCGGGACAGGGAACACTGAAGCTTTCTTT. It specifies CASSLVPGTGNTEAFF.

This chain uses TRBV9 with TRBJ2-7, with TRBD1 identical over 10 bases. Per the germline V gene, CDR1 is SGDLS and CDR2 is YYNGEE. V shed 4 bases, J shed 5 bases, and the junction held 6 bases outside the gene matches. This CDR3 contains 14 residues. The CDR3 sequence: CASSKDRGSHEQYF. The CDR3 DNA is TGTGCCAGCAGCAAGGACAGGGGGTCCCACGAGCAGTACTTC.

Notes on this clone: The identical CDR3 is also encoded by other nucleotide sequences in the sample. V gene TRBV30 combines with J gene TRBJ2-3; 9 nucleotides match TRBD2. V gave up 0 bases and J gave up 3 bases; unmatched junction bases: 4. The CDR3 is 15 amino acids. Germline V CDR1 and CDR2: GTSNPN, SVGIG (reference sequence). CDR3 bases: TGTGCCTGGAGTGTTGGCGGGGGGGAGACAGATACGCAGTATTTT. This encodes CAWSVGGGETDTQYF.

The gene calls are TRBV6-5 and TRBJ2-7; no firm D call. V lost 5 bases and J 6 bases, leaving 8 bases between the germline ends. Germline assignment: CDR1 MNHEY and CDR2 SVGAGI. The CDR3 extends over 11 amino acids. In nucleotides, the CDR3 is TGTGCCAGCAGTGACAAATTCGAGCAGTACTTC. It translates to CASSDKFEQYF.

This clone was seen just once. The rearrangement uses TRBV27 and TRBJ2-5; the D gene could be TRBD1 or TRBD2 (5 bases each). Near its end, the DNA agrees better with TRBJ2-7, so the J call may be wrong. The CDR3 totals 15 residues. The germline V gene has CDR1 MNHEY and CDR2 SMNVEV (reference sequence). The CDR3 bases are TGTGCCAGCGGCTTAGGGACGGCGGCCTCCTACGAGCAGTACTTC. This codes for CASGLGTAASYEQYF.

This rearrangement joins TRBV4-1 to TRBJ2-7; TRBD1 is a possible D gene (6 bases). Germline CDR1 and CDR2: MGHRA and YSYEKL. This CDR3 is built from 14 residues. Trimming removed 1 base from V and 0 bases from J, with 7 bases in between. The CDR3 sequence is CASSQGTDSYEQYF. Here the CDR3 DNA reads TGCGCCAGCAGCCAAGGGACAGACTCCTACGAGCAGTACTTC.